This T cell receptor beta chain was profiled in a study of blood T cells in healthy people across ages. The CDR3 has 14 residues. In its sample, this clonotype was seen many times. Its cognate antigen is unknown. Findings and limits, study-wide: Estimates drawn from one million T cells were deemed to understate diversity. Strong correlation existed between TCR beta diversity and naive T cell percentage. More naive CD4+ cells and higher diversity marked long-lived donors relative to aged donors.

For the second PCR, which ran for about 6 to 11 cycles, a sample-barcoded 5' primer and a J-beta primer mix were used. TCRdb itself ran the 5' RACE reads through MiXCR, one entry per CDR3 protein. In the table there are hundreds of thousands of distinct CDR3 sequences, approximately 30% of which are singletons. The people who gave samples were healthy Caucasians from Russia, aged about 6 to 95. This chain connects TRBV21-1 to TRBJ2-5; TRBD2, the table's D call, lacks a check against the DNA. TRBV21-1 is given as a pseudogene. The clonotype comes from an elderly woman in good health. Sequencing was performed on blood. The CDR3 protein is CASKQRRDGETQYF. In nucleotides, the CDR3 is TGTGCCAGCAAACAAAGGCGGGACGGAGAGACCCAGTACTTC.